This T cell receptor (beta chain) was recorded in a study of T cell responses to AZD1222 COVID-19 vaccine. Study-level findings and limits: Clonal diversity was possibly underestimated, and white British individuals and females predominated among donors. Dominant at 160-218 and 743-854, vaccine-associated CD4 TCRs also spanned spike.

The assay was immunoSEQ multiplex PCR, and TCRdb's table has in-frame clones only and misses some. In the table there are fewer than 150,000 clones, approximately 92% of which are singletons. The CDR3 sequence is 14 residues long. Trimming removed 1 base from V and 9 bases from J, with 12 bases in between. Germline-derived CDR1 and CDR2 are MGHRA and YSYEKL. This clone has a single count. Its specificity is not known. The sequences come from peripheral blood, collected 28 days after the second AZD1222 dose. The V gene is TRBV4-1, the J gene TRBJ1-4, with D tentatively TRBD1 (6 bases). This sequence originates from an adult who received the AZD1222 COVID-19 vaccine. The CDR3 here is CASSQGDRQKKLFF. For the CDR3, the DNA is TGCGCCAGCAGCCAAGGCGACAGGCAAAAAAAACTGTTTTTT.